Detailed here is one T cell receptor beta chain. Antigen unknown. The data derive from a study of T cell responses to AZD1222 COVID-19 vaccine. Study details: Both about-4-week and about-12-week second-dose recipients were combined. Regarding the study as a whole: CD4 TCRs associated with vaccination spanned spike, dominating at 160-218 and 743-854. Spike-specific TCR breadth and depth were elevated following two AZD1222 doses.

V was clipped by 5 bases and J by 4 bases; unmatched bases: 16. CDR3 size: 18 residues. CDR1 is SGHVS, CDR2 FQNEAQ, per germline. Repertoires were generated with immunoSEQ multiplex PCR, while TCRdb's copy carries only in-frame clones and drops some. This sample has around 88,000 clones, with 86% found just once. The chain has TRBV7-8 and TRBJ1-3; 8 nucleotides line up with TRBD1. This specimen consisted of peripheral blood, obtained on day 0 of AZD1222 vaccination. The clonotype comes from an adult in good health. The CDR3 spells CASSLTPGQGAMGNTIYF. CDR3 coding DNA: TGTGCCAGCAGCCTTACCCCTGGACAGGGAGCCATGGGAAACACCATATATTTT. Together with reference TRBV7-8 and TRBJ1-3, the CDR3 gives the full variable domain: GAGVSQSPRYKVAKRGQDVALRCDPISGHVSLFWYQQALGQGPEFLTYFQNEAQLDKSGLPSDRFFAERPEGSVSTLKIQRTQQEDSAVYLCASSLTPGQGAMGNTIYFGEGSWLTVV.